One sample yielded the 19 T cell receptor beta chains listed below, sequenced in a study of CD8+CD57+ T cells in acquired aplastic anemia. TCR beta VDJ and CDR3 were profiled, and genomic DNA was the template. TCRdb processed the reads anew with MiXCR; each CDR3 protein has one entry. The sample holds about 190,000 distinct CDR3 sequences, about 53% seen once. Sample: sorted CD4+, CD8+, or CD8+CD57+ T cells (not recorded which) from PBMCs. The receptors stem from a human donor in good health, serving as a control.

Only one count was recorded for this clonotype. The V gene is TRBV20-1, the J gene TRBJ1-6; no reliable D call. Germline loops: CDR1 DFQATT, CDR2 SNEGSKA (reference sequence). The CDR3 runs to 17 residues. V lost 0 bases to trimming and J lost 7 bases, with 19 bases between them. CDR3 protein: CSARDLTTAGENSPLHF. DNA for the CDR3: TGCAGTGCTAGAGATCTCACTACTGCGGGCGAGAATTCACCCCTCCACTTT.

The sample holds one count of this clonotype. The V call is TRBV7-2, the J call TRBJ2-3, with 13 positions matching TRBD2. The CDR3 loop spans 16 amino acids. Germline CDR1 SGHTA, CDR2 FQGNSA. J was trimmed by 4 bases and V by 5 bases; bases with no gene match: 6. The CDR3 region is CASSTTSGGGADTQYF. The CDR3, as DNA: TGTGCCAGCAGCACAACTAGCGGGGGGGGGGCAGATACGCAGTATTTT.

The chain uses TRBV29-1 and TRBJ2-3; a weak D match, TRBD2 (7 bases). The CDR3 totals 14 residues. V gave up 1 base and J gave up 1 base, with 9 bases separating them. Germline-derived CDR1 and CDR2 are SQVTM and ANQGSEA. Here the CDR3 reads CSVEGGGRTDTQYF. In nucleotides, the CDR3 is TGCAGCGTTGAAGGCGGGGGCCGCACAGATACGCAGTATTTT.

With regard to this clonotype: A much larger clone lies one base from this, so it may be a read error. The CDR3 does not close with the conserved phenylalanine or tryptophan, likely indicating a read error. The gene calls are TRBV25-1 and TRBJ2-7; D not certain. Trimming took 5 bases from V and 3 from J, leaving 17 bases between them. The V gene's germline CDR1 is MGHDK and CDR2 SYGVNS. The CDR3 spans 15 residues. The CDR3 DNA is TGTGCCAGCAGTTTGGCCTCGGCAGATTTCTACGAGCAGTACTCC. Residues: CASSLASADFYEQYS.

The DNA for the CDR3 is TGTGCCACCAGGGACAGGGGAAGCTCTGGAAACACCATATATTTT. The encoded protein is CATRDRGSSGNTIYF. The chain uses TRBV24-1 and TRBJ1-3, with 9 positions matching TRBD1. The CDR3 has 15 residues. J gave up 0 bases and V 7 bases, and 3 bases lay outside the gene matches. Germline values: CDR1 KGHDR, CDR2 SFDVKD.

This clonotype appeared a few times. V usage is TRBV7-9 and J usage is TRBJ2-5; D is unclear. The CDR3 contains 13 residues. Germline V lookup: CDR1 SEHNR, CDR2 FQNEAQ (reference sequence). Trimming stripped 5 bases from V and 1 base from J, with 8 bases between. CDR3 bases: TGTGCCAGCAGCGTAGAGGCCCAAGAGACCCAGTACTTC. It specifies CASSVEAQETQYF. The full variable domain, completed using reference TRBV7-9 and TRBJ2-5, is DTGVSQNPRHKITKRGQNVTFRCDPISEHNRLYWYRQTLGQGPEFLTYFQNEAQLEKSRLLSDRFSAERPKGSFSTLEIQRTEQGDSAMYLCASSVEAQETQYFGPGTRLLVL.

The chain combines TRBV14 with TRBJ1-6, with 7 bases identical to TRBD1. Germline CDR1 reads SGHDN; CDR2 reads FVKESK. The CDR3 length is 15 residues. V lost 3 bases and J lost 7; bases outside the gene matches: 6. DNA of the CDR3: TGTGCCAGCAGCCATAACCCGGGACAGAATTCACCCCTCCACTTT. As protein: CASSHNPGQNSPLHF.

This clonotype was seen only once. This CDR3 fails to terminate in the conserved phenylalanine or tryptophan, so it likely reflects a read error. The chain recombines TRBV7-6 with TRBJ1-3, with 7 bases aligning to TRBD1. Germline V gene data show CDR1 as SGHVS and CDR2 as FNYEAQ. J gave up 2 bases and V 2 bases, and 6 bases lay outside the gene matches. CDR3 length: 16 amino acids. The CDR3 bases are TGTGCCAGCAGCTTAATAGGGGGCTTAGCTGGAAACACCATATATTCT. Amino acid sequence: CASSLIGGLAGNTIYS.

V is TRBV19 and J is TRBJ1-5; D is unclear. V lost 6 bases and J lost 7, with 10 bases in between. The CDR3 consists of 12 residues. The germline V gene has CDR1 LNHDA and CDR2 SQIVND (reference sequence). The CDR3 DNA follows: TGTGCCAGTAGGCTACCTCGACAGCCCCAGCATTTT. It translates to CASRLPRQPQHF.

The CDR3 sequence: CSGTAGEPYEQYV. CDR3 DNA sequence: TGCAGTGGTACGGCGGGGGAGCCCTACGAGCAGTACGTC. The chain joins TRBV20-1 to TRBJ2-7, with TRBD2 matching 7 bases. CDR3 length equals 13 residues. V trimming: 7 bases; J trimming: 2 bases; junction bases outside the gene matches: 8. Germline CDR1 DFQATT, CDR2 SNEGSKA (reference sequence).

CDR3 amino acids: CASSPRSGTGASPLHF. For the CDR3, the DNA is TGTGCCAGCAGCCCGCGATCCGGGACAGGCGCCTCACCCCTCCACTTT. V and J are TRBV7-2 and TRBJ1-6; 8 positions agree with TRBD1. Germline CDR1 reads SGHTA; CDR2 reads FQGNSA. V dropped 5 bases and J dropped 10; count of bases not matched to a gene: 13. The CDR3 is 16 amino acids.

This clonotype was seen ten or more times. Since a much larger clone is just one base distant, this may be a read error. The V gene is TRBV20-1, the J gene TRBJ2-7, with 10 bases that match TRBD1. Germline loops: CDR1 DFQATT, CDR2 SNEGSKA (reference sequence). After removal of 6 bases from V and 3 bases from J, the junction contained 8 bases not matched to a gene. The CDR3 is made up of 14 amino acids. The CDR3: CSALRQGAGYEQYF. CDR3 DNA: TGCAGTGCCTTGAGACAGGGGGCAGGCTACGAGCAGTACTTC.

The sample holds many counts of this clonotype. The chain recombines TRBV7-9 with TRBJ2-1, with 10 bases identical to TRBD1. The CDR3 is 17 residues long. Germline assignment: CDR1 SEHNR and CDR2 FQNEAQ (reference sequence). The V segment lost 1 base and the J segment 7 bases; nucleotides outside the gene matches: 10. The DNA of the CDR3 is TGTGCCAGCAGCTTAGGGCCCTCGGGACAGGGGAGGAATGAGCAGTTCTTC. Translated: CASSLGPSGQGRNEQFF.

The CDR3 loop is CSASSPTGRTEAFF. In DNA form, the CDR3 reads TGCAGTGCTAGCAGCCCGACAGGTCGCACTGAAGCTTTCTTT. The V call is TRBV20-1, the J call TRBJ1-1; possibly TRBD1 for D (6 bases). Germline CDR1 DFQATT, CDR2 SNEGSKA (reference sequence). This CDR3 comprises 14 residues. Trimming cost V 3 bases and J 4 bases, with 15 bases left between them.

This clonotype has a count of ten or more. The rearrangement uses TRBV6-2 or TRBV6-3 and TRBJ2-7; TRBD2 is a possible D gene (6 bases). CDR1 MNHEY and CDR2 SVGEGT come from the germline V gene. V dropped 5 bases and J dropped 4 bases, with 18 bases sitting between them. CDR3 size: 15 residues. Here the CDR3 DNA reads TGTGCCAGCAGTGGAGGGACCGCGGGCTGGTACGAGCAGTACTTC. Translated, it gives CASSGGTAGWYEQYF.

Many counts were recorded for this clonotype. This chain links TRBV6-5 with TRBJ2-1; D may match TRBD1 or TRBD2 (5 bases each). The CDR3 is 18 amino acids. Trimming took off 1 base at V and 9 bases at J, with 25 bases between the two ends. The germline gives CDR1 MNHEY, CDR2 SVGAGI. This chain's CDR3 is CASSYFERDWGSTGEQFF. The CDR3 DNA follows: TGTGCCAGCAGTTACTTTGAACGGGATTGGGGGTCCACCGGTGAGCAGTTCTTC.

The J gene is TRBJ1-2, the V gene TRBV5-5, with 7 bases aligning to TRBD1. Unmatched junction bases numbered 7, after V lost 1 base and J lost 1 base. CDR1 SGHKS and CDR2 YYEKEE come from the germline V gene (reference sequence). This CDR3 is 16 amino acids long. For the CDR3, the DNA is TGTGCCAGCAGCTTGCCAGGGGGACCCTTTAACTATGGCTACACCTTC. Its protein is CASSLPGGPFNYGYTF.

This clonotype appeared a single time. The rearrangement joins TRBV2 to TRBJ2-5, with TRBD1 as a possible D gene (5 bases). Trimming took off 4 bases at V and 6 bases at J, with 21 bases between the two ends. This CDR3 has 16 amino acids. The V gene's germline CDR1 is SNHLY and CDR2 FYNNEI. The DNA for the CDR3 is TGTGCCAGCAGTGCCTCCCCGACAGATCGCAGGAAGACCCAGTACTTC. Translation: CASSASPTDRRKTQYF.

This chain joins TRBV5-4 and TRBJ1-5; D might be TRBD1 (6 bases). The CDR3 is made up of 14 amino acids. The germline V gene has CDR1 SGHNT and CDR2 YYREEE (reference sequence). With 0 bases removed from V and 5 bases from J, the gap between germline ends came to 9 bases. The CDR3 bases are TGTGCCAGCAGCTTGGCAGGGGACTATCAGCCCCAGCATTTT. It encodes CASSLAGDYQPQHF.